Listed below are T cell receptor beta chains from one sample, sequenced in a study of T-cell reconstitution after alpha-beta-depleted transplantation in children. Each CDR3 protein is one row after TCRdb ran MiXCR on the PCR reads. The repertoire holds about 640,000 distinct CDR3 sequences, with around a sixth as singletons. The sample here was PBMCs from the stem cell graft donor, taken from the stem cell graft. These receptors all come from a human donor who donated a stem cell graft to a child with acute myeloid leukemia. CDR3s include the opening cysteine and the closing phenylalanine or tryptophan. The D gene is left open where the match is weak. Not every row has a clone size; where given, it reads once, few, many or a size class.

J,size,V,D,length,CDR3,DNA
TRBJ1-1,many,TRBV5-1,-,13,CASSNDWNTEAFF,TGCGCCAGCAGCAACGACTGGAACACTGAAGCTTTCTTT
TRBJ1-3,-,TRBV18,TRBD1,17,CASSPLRTGDSGNTIYF,TGTGCCAGCTCACCACTAAGGACAGGCGACTCTGGAAACACGATATATTTT
TRBJ2-1,few,TRBV7-3,-,15,CASSLRVGSYNEQFF,TGTGCCAGCAGCCTCCGGGTAGGGTCCTACAATGAGCAGTTCTTC
TRBJ2-3,few,TRBV10-1,TRBD2,15,CASSKLAGDADTQYF,TGCGCCAGCAGTAAATTAGCGGGGGACGCAGATACGCAGTATTTT
TRBJ2-1,-,TRBV3-1,-,17,CASSQEAGRGSYNEQFF,TGTGCCAGCAGCCAAGAGGCCGGACGTGGCTCCTACAATGAGCAGTTCTTC
TRBJ2-2,few,TRBV24-1,TRBD2,15,CATSEGGLETGELFF,TGTGCCACCAGTGAGGGGGGACTAGAGACCGGGGAGCTGTTTTTT
TRBJ1-1,-,TRBV27,TRBD1,14,CASRTGTVNTEAFF,TGTGCCAGCAGAACCGGGACAGTGAACACTGAAGCTTTCTTT
TRBJ2-1,many,TRBV7-2,TRBD2,15,CASSRSGGGYNEQFF,TGTGCCAGCAGTCGTAGCGGGGGGGGTTACAATGAGCAGTTCTTC
TRBJ1-1,-,TRBV18,-,12,CASSPLGIEAFF,TGTGCCAGCTCACCACTGGGGATTGAAGCTTTCTTT
TRBJ1-5,many,TRBV7-9,-,12,CASSLDGQPQHF,TGTGCCAGCAGCTTAGACGGTCAGCCCCAGCATTTT
TRBJ2-1,few,TRBV5-5,-,17,CASSRGQNNYPYNEQFF,TGTGCCAGCAGCCGAGGACAGAACAACTACCCATACAATGAGCAGTTCTTC
TRBJ2-5,-,TRBV5-1,TRBD2,17,CASSLASGGTGGETQYF,TGCGCCAGCAGCTTGGCTAGCGGGGGGACTGGAGGAGAGACCCAGTACTTC
TRBJ2-5,-,TRBV12-3/TRBV12-4,-,14,CASSLAIYKETQYF,TGTGCCAGCAGTTTAGCGATCTATAAAGAGACCCAGTACTTC
TRBJ1-1,-,TRBV20-1,-,14,CSASDSSTDTEAFF,TGCAGTGCTAGTGACAGCTCCACGGACACTGAAGCTTTCTTT
TRBJ2-2,-,TRBV4-2,-,12,CASLKDTGELFF,TGTGCCAGCCTTAAGGACACCGGGGAGCTGTTTTTT
TRBJ2-3,few,TRBV20-1,-,13,CSASRTATDTQYF,TGCAGTGCTAGTAGAACAGCCACAGATACGCAGTATTTT
TRBJ1-4,few,TRBV4-3,-,14,CASSQGRGEEKLFF,TGCGCCAGCAGCCAAGGACGGGGTGAGGAAAAACTGTTTTTT
TRBJ2-7,-,TRBV5-1,-,16,CASSSIPISRPYEQYF,TGCGCCAGCAGCTCAATTCCCATTTCCAGGCCCTACGAGCAGTACTTC
TRBJ1-5,many,TRBV20-1,-,13,CSAWGRDTQPQHF,TGCAGTGCCTGGGGACGGGACACTCAGCCCCAGCATTTT
TRBJ2-1,many,TRBV20-1,TRBD2,15,CSARGAGGSYNEQFF,TGCAGTGCTAGGGGGGCGGGGGGATCCTACAATGAGCAGTTCTTC
TRBJ2-2,few,TRBV5-1,-,13,CASSLVGAGELFF,TGTGCCAGCAGTTTAGTGGGCGCCGGGGAGCTGTTTTTT
TRBJ2-7,many,TRBV12-3/TRBV12-4,TRBD1,14,CASSPGQESYEQYF,TGTGCCAGCAGTCCGGGACAGGAGAGCTACGAGCAGTACTTC
TRBJ2-2,many,TRBV12-3/TRBV12-4,-,16,CASTLTRAVNTGELFF,TGTGCCAGCACCCTAACGAGGGCGGTTAACACCGGGGAGCTGTTTTTT
TRBJ2-3,-,TRBV5-1,TRBD1,13,CASSSTGSDTQYF,TGCGCCAGCAGCTCGACAGGGTCGGATACGCAGTATTTT
TRBJ1-5,-,TRBV7-8,-,17,CASSSSPRSTSNQPQHF,TGTGCCAGCAGTTCGTCCCCCCGTTCTACTAGCAATCAGCCCCAGCATTTT
TRBJ2-1,few,TRBV5-1,-,16,CASSPGVVVYYNEQFF,TGCGCCAGCAGCCCGGGAGTAGTAGTATACTACAATGAGCAGTTCTTC
TRBJ2-5,many,TRBV29-1,-,14,CSVERPSPQETQYF,TGCAGCGTTGAACGGCCCAGCCCCCAAGAGACCCAGTACTTC
TRBJ2-3,few,TRBV12-3/TRBV12-4,TRBD2,15,CASSDRGGRGDTQYF,TGTGCCAGCAGCGATCGGGGGGGCAGGGGCGATACGCAGTATTTT
TRBJ1-2,many,TRBV29-1,-,11,CSAGNIYGYTF,TGCAGCGCCGGGAATATCTATGGCTACACCTTC
TRBJ1-2,few,TRBV12-3/TRBV12-4,TRBD1,16,CASSSLRSGGSRGYTF,TGTGCCAGCAGTTCCCTCAGGTCAGGGGGCTCGAGGGGCTACACCTTC
TRBJ1-1,many,TRBV6-5,-,13,CASQRGINTEAFF,TGTGCCAGCCAACGGGGGATCAACACTGAAGCTTTCTTT
TRBJ2-5,few,TRBV21-1,-,14,CASSEGPGQETQYF,TGTGCCAGCAGCGAAGGACCGGGGCAAGAGACCCAGTACTTC
TRBJ2-7,many,TRBV7-2,-,14,CASSPRAAAYEQYF,TGTGCCAGCAGCCCACGGGCCGCTGCGTACGAGCAGTACTTC
TRBJ2-3,few,TRBV5-5,TRBD2,13,CASTGGLTDTQYF,TGTGCCAGCACGGGGGGGCTCACAGATACGCAGTATTTT
TRBJ2-1,-,TRBV7-9,-,16,CASSLGRAQHYNEQFF,TGTGCCAGCAGCCTAGGTCGGGCGCAGCACTACAATGAGCAGTTCTTC
TRBJ1-1,few,TRBV29-1,-,10,CSVEYVGAFF,TGCAGCGTTGAGTATGTCGGAGCTTTCTTT
TRBJ2-6,-,TRBV23-1,-,16,CASNGRGLSGANVLTF,TGCGCCAGCAATGGACGGGGACTCTCTGGGGCCAACGTCCTGACTTTC
TRBJ1-1,few,TRBV5-1,-,14,CASSIQLTNTEAFF,TGCGCCAGCAGCATACAGCTAACTAACACTGAAGCTTTCTTT
TRBJ2-3,-,TRBV19,-,17,CASSSRAGSRATDTQYF,TGTGCCAGTAGTTCCCGCGCCGGGAGCAGGGCCACAGATACGCAGTATTTT
TRBJ2-5,many,TRBV7-6,-,16,CASSHLRGGGPETQYF,TGTGCCAGCAGCCACTTAAGAGGGGGGGGGCCAGAGACCCAGTACTTC